This T cell receptor (beta chain) appears in the sequencing data of a study of early T cells in non-severe SARS-CoV-2 infection. Findings and caveats of the study: Missing private and CD4 specificities, VDJdb matching favored anti-spike CD8 responses.

At least ten counts were recorded for this clonotype. Its antigen is as yet unknown. Each CDR3 protein is one row after TCRdb ran MiXCR on the 5' RACE reads. The sample lists more than 55,000 distinct CDR3 sequences, 13% occurring once. The ends lost 5 bases at V and 1 base at J; junction bases unmatched: 5. The CDR3 covers 15 residues. Germline V gives CDR1 MNHNY, CDR2 SVGAGI (reference sequence). This TCR was recovered from an adult who was a healthcare worker with PCR-confirmed SARS-CoV-2 infection or an uninfected control (not recorded which). The chain employs TRBV6-6 and TRBJ1-5; 7 nucleotides align to TRBD1. Material: whole blood, obtained at baseline. The CDR3: CASSLRQGSNQPQHF. The CDR3 region has the DNA TGTGCCAGCAGTCTGCGACAGGGCAGCAATCAGCCCCAGCATTTT.